This is a list of T cell receptor beta chains from one sample in a study of T cell responses to AZD1222 COVID-19 vaccine. The table came from immunoSEQ multiplex PCR; TCRdb's copy has only in-frame clones and leaves some out. The data contain more than 85,000 clones, 82% of them singletons. Sequenced material: peripheral blood, taken on day 0 of AZD1222 vaccination. Receptor source: an adult in good health. Both conserved end residues are part of each CDR3. Each record gives: D gene, V gene, J gene, CDR3 protein, CDR3 DNA. The D gene is left open where the match is weak.

D: NA; V: TRBV2; J: TRBJ2-7; CDR3: CASIKDTASYEQYF; DNA: TGTGCCAGCATTAAGGACACCGCTTCCTACGAGCAGTACTTC
D: NA; V: TRBV7-2; J: TRBJ1-2; CDR3: CASSLGGAINYGYTF; DNA: TGTGCCAGCAGCTTAGGGGGGGCCATCAACTATGGCTACACCTTC
D: TRBD1; V: TRBV24-1; J: TRBJ2-7; CDR3: CATSDGQGRPYEQYF; DNA: TGTGCCACCAGTGATGGACAGGGCCGACCTTACGAGCAGTACTTC
D: NA; V: TRBV14; J: TRBJ1-1; CDR3: CASSVFMNTEAFF; DNA: TGTGCCAGCAGCGTATTCATGAACACTGAAGCTTTCTTT
D: NA; V: TRBV5-1; J: TRBJ1-4; CDR3: CASSSRGGGEKLFF; DNA: TGCGCCAGCAGCAGTCGGGGGGGAGGTGAAAAACTGTTTTTT
D: NA; V: TRBV7-2; J: TRBJ1-5; CDR3: CASSLLGPYSNQPQHF; DNA: TGTGCCAGCAGCTTATTGGGACCTTATAGCAATCAGCCCCAGCATTTT
D: TRBD1; V: TRBV10-3; J: TRBJ1-2; CDR3: CAISDLTGGGDGYTF; DNA: TGTGCCATCAGTGATCTGACAGGGGGGGGTGATGGCTACACCTTC
D: NA; V: TRBV3-1/TRBV3-2; J: TRBJ2-1; CDR3: CASSQISYNEQFF; DNA: TGTGCCAGCAGCCAGATCTCCTACAATGAGCAGTTCTTC
D: NA; V: TRBV13; J: TRBJ1-2; CDR3: CASSSRLQGNYGYTF; DNA: TGTGCCAGCAGCTCTAGGTTACAGGGAAACTATGGCTACACCTTC
D: NA; V: TRBV18; J: TRBJ2-2; CDR3: CASSPKTTGELFF; DNA: TGTGCCAGCTCACCAAAAACCACCGGGGAGCTGTTTTTT
D: NA; V: TRBV11-2; J: TRBJ1-5; CDR3: CASSLRLRGSNQPQHF; DNA: TGTGCCAGCAGCTTGAGACTTAGGGGAAGCAATCAGCCCCAGCATTTT
D: NA; V: TRBV5-3; J: TRBJ2-5; CDR3: CARSLEAGGGQETQYF; DNA: TGTGCCAGAAGCTTGGAAGCGGGTGGAGGTCAAGAGACCCAGTACTTC
D: NA; V: TRBV27; J: TRBJ1-2; CDR3: CASSSGGQINYGYTF; DNA: TGTGCCAGCAGTTCCGGTGGGCAGATTAACTATGGCTACACCTTC
D: NA; V: TRBV18; J: TRBJ1-1; CDR3: CASSEYAAEAFF; DNA: TGTGCCAGCTCAGAGTACGCGGCTGAAGCTTTCTTT
D: NA; V: TRBV5-1; J: TRBJ1-4; CDR3: CASSLSGFAEGEKLFF; DNA: TGCGCCAGCAGCTTATCTGGGTTTGCAGAGGGGGAAAAACTGTTTTTT
D: TRBD1; V: TRBV7-2; J: TRBJ1-3; CDR3: CASSILRGPGNTIYF; DNA: TGTGCCAGCAGCATCCTCAGGGGGCCAGGAAACACCATATATTTT
D: NA; V: TRBV19; J: TRBJ1-1; CDR3: CASSIGVARTEAFF; DNA: TGTGCCAGTAGTATAGGGGTGGCTCGCACTGAAGCTTTCTTT